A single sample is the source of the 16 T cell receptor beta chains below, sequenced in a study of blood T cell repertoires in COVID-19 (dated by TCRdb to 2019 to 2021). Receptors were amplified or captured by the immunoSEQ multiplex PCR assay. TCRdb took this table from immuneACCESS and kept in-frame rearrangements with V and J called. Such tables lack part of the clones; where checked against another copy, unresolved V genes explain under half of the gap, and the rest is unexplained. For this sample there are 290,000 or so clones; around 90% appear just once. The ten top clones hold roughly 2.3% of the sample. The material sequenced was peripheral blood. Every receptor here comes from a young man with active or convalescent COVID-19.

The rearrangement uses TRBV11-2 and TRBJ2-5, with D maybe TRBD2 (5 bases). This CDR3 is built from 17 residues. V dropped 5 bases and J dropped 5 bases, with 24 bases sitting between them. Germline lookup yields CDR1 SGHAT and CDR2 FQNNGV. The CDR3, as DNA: TGTGCCAGCAGCCTAGCCGTAGTCGCAGGAACATGGGAGACCCAGTACTTC. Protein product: CASSLAVVAGTWETQYF.

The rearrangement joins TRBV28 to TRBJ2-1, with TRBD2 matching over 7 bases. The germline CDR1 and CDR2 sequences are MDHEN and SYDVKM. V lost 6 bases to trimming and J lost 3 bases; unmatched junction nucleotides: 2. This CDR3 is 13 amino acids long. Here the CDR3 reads CASRASGYNEQFF. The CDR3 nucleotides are TGTGCCAGCAGGGCTAGCGGCTACAATGAGCAGTTCTTC. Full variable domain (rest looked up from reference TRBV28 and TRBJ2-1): DVKVTQSSRYLVKRTGEKVFLECVQDMDHENMFWYRQDPGLGLRLIYFSYDVKMKEKGDIPEGYSVSREKKERFSLILESASTNQTSMYLCASRASGYNEQFFGPGTRLTVL.

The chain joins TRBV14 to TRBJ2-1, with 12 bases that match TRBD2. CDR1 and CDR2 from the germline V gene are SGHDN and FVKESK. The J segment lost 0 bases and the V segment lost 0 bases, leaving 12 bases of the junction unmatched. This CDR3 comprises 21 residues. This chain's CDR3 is CASSQDPRGTSGWSSYNEQFF. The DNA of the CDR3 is TGTGCCAGCAGCCAAGACCCACGAGGGACTAGCGGGTGGAGCTCCTACAATGAGCAGTTCTTC.

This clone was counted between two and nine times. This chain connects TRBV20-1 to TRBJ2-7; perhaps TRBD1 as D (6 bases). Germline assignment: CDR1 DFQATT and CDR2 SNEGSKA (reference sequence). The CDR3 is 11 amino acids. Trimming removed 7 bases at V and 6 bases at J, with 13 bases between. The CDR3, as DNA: TGCAGTGTCGCACAGGGAATCGAGCAGTACTTC. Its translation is CSVAQGIEQYF.

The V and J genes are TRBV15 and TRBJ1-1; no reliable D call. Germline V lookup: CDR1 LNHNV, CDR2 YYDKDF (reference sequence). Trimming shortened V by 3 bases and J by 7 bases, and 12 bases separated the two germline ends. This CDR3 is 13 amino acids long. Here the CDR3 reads CATSSAGVVEAFF. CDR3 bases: TGTGCCACCAGCAGCGCCGGGGTAGTTGAAGCTTTCTTT. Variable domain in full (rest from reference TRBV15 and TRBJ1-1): DAMVIQNPRYQVTQFGKPVTLSCSQTLNHNVMYWYQQKSSQAPKLLFHYYDKDFNNEADTPDNFQSRRPNTSFCFLDIRSPGLGDTAMYLCATSSAGVVEAFFGQGTRLTVV.

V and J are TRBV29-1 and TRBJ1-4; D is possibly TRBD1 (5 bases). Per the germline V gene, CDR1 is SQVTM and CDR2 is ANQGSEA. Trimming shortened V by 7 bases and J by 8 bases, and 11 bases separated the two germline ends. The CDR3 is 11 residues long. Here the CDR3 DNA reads TGCAGCGCTTACGGGGGAGAAAAACTGTTTTTT. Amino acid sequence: CSAYGGEKLFF. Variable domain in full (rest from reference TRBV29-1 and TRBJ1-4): SAVISQKPSRDICQRGTSLTIQCQVDSQVTMMFWYRQQPGQSLTLIATANQGSEATYESGFVIDKFPISRPNLTFSTLTVSNMSPEDSSIYLCSAYGGEKLFFGSGTQLSVL.

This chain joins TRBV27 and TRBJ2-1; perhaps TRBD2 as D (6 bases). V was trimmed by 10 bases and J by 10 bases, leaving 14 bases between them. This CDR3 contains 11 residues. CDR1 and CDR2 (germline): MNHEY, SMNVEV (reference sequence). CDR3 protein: CATERGTEQFF. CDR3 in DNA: TGTGCCACCGAACGGGGGACCGAGCAGTTCTTC.

The CDR3 spells CASRGTGTNEKLFF. Here the CDR3 DNA reads TGTGCCAGCAGGGGGACAGGAACTAATGAAAAACTGTTTTTT. The J gene is TRBJ1-4, the V gene TRBV6-1; 8 nucleotides line up with TRBD1. This CDR3 comprises 14 residues. V was pared by 6 bases and J by 1 base, with 1 base of the junction left unmatched. Germline CDR1 and CDR2: MNHNS and SASEGT.

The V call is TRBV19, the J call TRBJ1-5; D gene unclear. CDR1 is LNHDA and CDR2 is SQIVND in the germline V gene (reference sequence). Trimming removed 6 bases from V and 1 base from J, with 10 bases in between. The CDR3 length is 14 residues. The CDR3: CASREVSSNQPQHF. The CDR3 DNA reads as TGTGCCAGTAGGGAGGTGTCGAGCAATCAGCCCCAGCATTTT.

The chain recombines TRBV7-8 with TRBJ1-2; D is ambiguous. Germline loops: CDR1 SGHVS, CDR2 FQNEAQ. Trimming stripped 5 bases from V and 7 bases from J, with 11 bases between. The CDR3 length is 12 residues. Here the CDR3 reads CASSPRSSGYTF. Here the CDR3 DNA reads TGTGCCAGCAGCCCCAGATCCTCTGGCTACACCTTC.

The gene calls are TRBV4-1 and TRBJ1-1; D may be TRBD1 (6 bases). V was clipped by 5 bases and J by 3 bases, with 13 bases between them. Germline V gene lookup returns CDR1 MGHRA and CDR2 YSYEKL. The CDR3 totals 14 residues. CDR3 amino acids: CASSTHREYTEAFF. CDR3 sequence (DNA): TGCGCCAGCAGCACTCACAGGGAATACACTGAAGCTTTCTTT.

CDR3 amino acids: CASSSLLGGSGTPGNTIYF. The CDR3 DNA follows: TGTGCCAGCAGCTCCCTCCTAGGGGGCTCCGGGACACCCGGAAACACCATATATTTT. The genes are TRBV11-3 and TRBJ1-3; 7 bases are shared with TRBD1. V shed 4 bases and J 4 bases; nucleotides not matched to a gene: 19. This CDR3 spans 19 amino acids. The germline CDR1 and CDR2 sequences are SGHNT and YENEEA.

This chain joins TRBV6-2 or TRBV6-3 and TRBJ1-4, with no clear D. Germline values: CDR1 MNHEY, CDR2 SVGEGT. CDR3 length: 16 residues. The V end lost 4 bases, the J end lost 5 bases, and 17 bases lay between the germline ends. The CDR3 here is CASSLSHAGGNEKLFF. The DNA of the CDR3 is TGTGCCAGCAGTTTGTCGCATGCAGGAGGGAATGAAAAACTGTTTTTT.

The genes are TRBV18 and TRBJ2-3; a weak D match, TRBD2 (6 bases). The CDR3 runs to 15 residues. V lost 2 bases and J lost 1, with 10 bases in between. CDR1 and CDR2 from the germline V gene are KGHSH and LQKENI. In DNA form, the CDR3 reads TGTGCCAGCTCACCAGGCTGGGAGGGCACAGATACGCAGTATTTT. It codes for CASSPGWEGTDTQYF.

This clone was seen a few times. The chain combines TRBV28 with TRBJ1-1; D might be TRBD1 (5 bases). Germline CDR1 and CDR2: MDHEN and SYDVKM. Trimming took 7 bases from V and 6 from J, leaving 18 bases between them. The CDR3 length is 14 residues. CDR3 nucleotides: TGTGCCAGCACCGGGCGCGGGGGAAGGGCTGAAGCTTTCTTT. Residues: CASTGRGGRAEAFF.

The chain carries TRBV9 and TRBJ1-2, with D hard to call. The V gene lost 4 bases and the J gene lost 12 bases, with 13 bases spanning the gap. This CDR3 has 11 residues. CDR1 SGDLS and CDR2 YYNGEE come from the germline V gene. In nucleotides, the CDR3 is TGTGCCAGCAGCTCCGCCGGAGGAGACACCTTC. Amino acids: CASSSAGGDTF.